This TCR beta chain originates from a study of PD-1 blockade in classical Hodgkin lymphoma. After autologous stem cell transplantation all patients relapsed, and prior brentuximab vedotin exposure differed between cohorts. With 4 bases removed from V and 1 base from J, the gap between germline ends came to 15 bases. CDR1 and CDR2 (germline): SGHRS, YFSETQ. There are 16 residues in the CDR3. The repertoire was sequenced with immunoSEQ multiplex PCR; TCRdb's copy has only in-frame clones and lacks some. The table shows tens of thousands of clones, with around 90% occurring only once. The starting material was peripheral blood mononuclear cells (PBMCs), obtained at baseline. This clonotype was obtained from a human donor with classical Hodgkin lymphoma. The chain uses TRBV5-1 and TRBJ2-1, with a weak D call TRBD1 (7 bases). The CDR3 loop reads CASSKEGAGSYNEQFF. CDR3 coding DNA: TGCGCCAGCAGCAAGGAGGGGGCTGGGTCCTACAATGAGCAGTTCTTC.